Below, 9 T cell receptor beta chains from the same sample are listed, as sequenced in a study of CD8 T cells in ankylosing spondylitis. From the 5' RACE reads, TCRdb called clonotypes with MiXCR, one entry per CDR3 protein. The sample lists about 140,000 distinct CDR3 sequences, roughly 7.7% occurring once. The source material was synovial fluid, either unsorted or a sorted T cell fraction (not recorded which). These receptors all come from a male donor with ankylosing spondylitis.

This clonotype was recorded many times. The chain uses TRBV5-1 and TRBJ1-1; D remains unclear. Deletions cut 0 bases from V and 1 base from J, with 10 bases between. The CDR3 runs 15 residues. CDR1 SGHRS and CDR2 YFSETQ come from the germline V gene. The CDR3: CASSLAGSRNTEAFF. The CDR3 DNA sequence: TGCGCCAGCAGCTTGGCCGGCAGCCGGAACACTGAAGCTTTCTTT.

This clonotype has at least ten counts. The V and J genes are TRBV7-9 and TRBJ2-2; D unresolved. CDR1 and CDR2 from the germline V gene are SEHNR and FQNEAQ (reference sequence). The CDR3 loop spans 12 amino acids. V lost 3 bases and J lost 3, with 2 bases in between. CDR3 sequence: CASSFYTGELFF. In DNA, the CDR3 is TGTGCCAGCAGCTTCTACACCGGGGAGCTGTTTTTT.

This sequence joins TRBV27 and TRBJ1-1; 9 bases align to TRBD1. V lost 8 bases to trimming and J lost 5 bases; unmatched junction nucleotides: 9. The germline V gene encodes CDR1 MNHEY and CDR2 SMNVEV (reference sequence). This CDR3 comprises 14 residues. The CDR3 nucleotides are TGTGCCAGCCGGGGACAGGGAAGGAGAACTGAAGCTTTCTTT. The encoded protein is CASRGQGRRTEAFF.

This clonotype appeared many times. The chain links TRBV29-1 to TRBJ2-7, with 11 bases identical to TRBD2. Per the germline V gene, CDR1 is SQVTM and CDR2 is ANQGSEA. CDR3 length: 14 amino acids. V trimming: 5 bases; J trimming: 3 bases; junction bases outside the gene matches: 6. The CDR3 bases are TGCAGCGTTCGTGGACTAGCGGGTAGCTACGAGCAGTACTTC. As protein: CSVRGLAGSYEQYF.

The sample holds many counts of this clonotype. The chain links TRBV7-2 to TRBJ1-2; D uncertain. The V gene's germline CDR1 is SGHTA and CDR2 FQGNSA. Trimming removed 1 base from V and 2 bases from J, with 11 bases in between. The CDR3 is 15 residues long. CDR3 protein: CASSLVLTVNYGYTF. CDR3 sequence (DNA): TGTGCCAGCAGCTTAGTTCTCACCGTGAACTATGGCTACACCTTC.

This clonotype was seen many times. CDR3 in amino acids: CASSQDWADTQYF. Here the CDR3 DNA reads TGTGCCAGCAGCCAAGACTGGGCAGATACGCAGTATTTT. The rearrangement joins TRBV3-1 to TRBJ2-3; D call uncertain. CDR1 and CDR2 from the germline V gene are LGHDT and YNNKEL (reference sequence). The CDR3 covers 13 residues. Trimming stripped 0 bases from V and 4 bases from J, with 5 bases between.

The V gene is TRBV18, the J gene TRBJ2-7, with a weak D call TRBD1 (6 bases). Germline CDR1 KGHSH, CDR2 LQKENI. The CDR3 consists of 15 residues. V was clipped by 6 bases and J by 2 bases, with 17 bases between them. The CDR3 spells CASSPLGAPTYEQYF. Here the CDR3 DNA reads TGTGCCAGCTCCCCTTTGGGGGCCCCGACCTACGAGCAGTACTTC. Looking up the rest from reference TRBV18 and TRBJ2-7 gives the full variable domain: NAGVMQNPRHLVRRRGQEARLRCSPMKGHSHVYWYRQLPEEGLKFMVYLQKENIIDESGMPKERFSAEFPKEGPSILRIQQVVRGDSAAYFCASSPLGAPTYEQYFGPGTRLTVT.

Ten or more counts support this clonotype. CDR3 sequence: CASSTGRSSGNTIYF. CDR3 DNA sequence: TGCGCCAGCAGCACCGGACGGAGCTCTGGAAACACCATATATTTT. The J gene is TRBJ1-3, the V gene TRBV5-1; D remains unclear. Germline V gene sequence: CDR1 SGHRS, CDR2 YFSETQ. Trimming removed 4 bases from V and 0 bases from J, with 11 bases in between. The CDR3 has 15 residues.

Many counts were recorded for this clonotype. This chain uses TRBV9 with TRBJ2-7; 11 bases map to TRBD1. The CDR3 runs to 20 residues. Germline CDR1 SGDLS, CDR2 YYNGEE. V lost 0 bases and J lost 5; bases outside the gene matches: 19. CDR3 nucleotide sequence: TGTGCCAGCAGCGTAGCCCCAATAGGACAGGGGGCGCTTAATTGGAACGAGCAGTACTTC. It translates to CASSVAPIGQGALNWNEQYF.